This paragraph covers one T cell receptor beta chain sequence. Source study methods: The assay estimated nucleated cells by amplifying reference gene primers. The method was immunoSEQ multiplex PCR; TCRdb's version includes in-frame clones alone and lacks a portion of them. The D gene and trimming were derived from the DNA, and the V and J assignments and clone size from that table. Among 160,000 or so clones listed, 80% to 90% were seen once. There are 17 residues in the CDR3. Germline CDR1 is SGHVS and CDR2 is FNYEAQ. V lost 3 bases to trimming and J lost 0 bases; unmatched junction nucleotides: 9. These data are taken from a study of blood T cell repertoires in COVID-19. At the level of the study: PBMCs, B-cell-depleted T cells, or T cells were the source of the cDNA or gDNA that made up the material.

A Seattle source enrolled patients during active infection and followed them longitudinally. The sequenced material came from peripheral blood. This sequence was found in a woman aged 50 to 65 with COVID-19, enrolled during active disease. The rearrangement links TRBV7-6 to TRBJ1-2; 8 bases agree with TRBD1. The CDR3: CASSFNPRTGSNYGYTF. DNA for the CDR3: TGTGCCAGCAGCTTTAACCCCCGGACAGGGTCTAACTATGGCTACACCTTC.